The present T cell receptor beta chain was sequenced within a study of cytomegalovirus exposure and HLA in healthy donors. J gave up 2 bases and V 9 bases, and 4 bases lay outside the gene matches. This CDR3 comprises 13 residues. Germline-derived CDR1 and CDR2 are SGHDT and YYEEEE. The PCR ran on 60 Vbeta and 13 Jbeta primers. Assay used: immunoSEQ multiplex PCR; TCRdb lists only in-frame clones, some missing. The sample lists over 150,000 clones, about 85% occurring once. The chain uses TRBV5-6 and TRBJ1-1; TRBD1 agrees at 10 bases. This receptor was taken from a young man in good health and CMV-seropositive. Specimen: PBMCs. The CDR3 nucleotides read TGTGCCACCTTGACAGGGGGCAACACTGAAGCTTTCTTT. Its protein is CATLTGGNTEAFF. Full variable domain (missing parts from reference TRBV5-6 and TRBJ1-1): DAGVTQSPTHLIKTRGQQVTLRCSPKSGHDTVSWYQQALGQGPQFIFQYYEEEERQRGNFPDRFSGHQFPNYSSELNVNALLLGDSALYLCATLTGGNTEAFFGQGTRLTVV.